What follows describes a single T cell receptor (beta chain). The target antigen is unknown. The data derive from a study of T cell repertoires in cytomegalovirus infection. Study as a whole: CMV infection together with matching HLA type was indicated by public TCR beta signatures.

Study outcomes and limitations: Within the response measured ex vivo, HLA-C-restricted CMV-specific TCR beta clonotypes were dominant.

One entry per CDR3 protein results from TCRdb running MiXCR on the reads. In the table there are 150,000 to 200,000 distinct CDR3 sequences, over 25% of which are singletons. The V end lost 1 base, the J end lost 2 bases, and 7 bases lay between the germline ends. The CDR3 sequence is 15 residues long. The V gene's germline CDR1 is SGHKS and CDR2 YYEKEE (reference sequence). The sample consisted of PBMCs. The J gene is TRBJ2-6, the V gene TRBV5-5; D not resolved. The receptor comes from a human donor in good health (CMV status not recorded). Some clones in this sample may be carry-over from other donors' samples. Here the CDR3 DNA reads TGTGCCAGCAGCTTGTTTTTTCCTGGGGCCAACGTCCTGACTTTC. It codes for CASSLFFPGANVLTF. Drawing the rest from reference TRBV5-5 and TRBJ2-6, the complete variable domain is DAGVTQSPTHLIKTRGQQVTLRCSPISGHKSVSWYQQVLGQGPQFIFQYYEKEERGRGNFPDRFSARQFPNYSSELNVNALLLGDSALYLCASSLFFPGANVLTFGAGSRLTVL.